This T cell receptor beta chain was identified during a study of STAT5B mutations in CD4+ large granular lymphocyte leukemia. Study as a whole: CD8+ depletion followed by anti-CD4 microbead selection was applied to cryopreserved cells.

Notes on this clone: The antigen remains undetermined.

Original processing methods: Clonotypes above 5% were considered putative leukemic clones, totaling some 61. Generated by immunoSEQ multiplex PCR, the TCRdb table keeps only in-frame clones and is missing some. Clonal size and the V and J genes are those of that table, whereas D and trimming came from the DNA. This sample yields 8,000 to 10,000 clones, of which roughly 90% are seen a single time; roughly 45% belongs to the top ten. The study, taken as a whole, reports: TRBV06-family usage was enriched in top patient clones (8/27) versus controls (2/35).

The germline V gene has CDR1 MNHNS and CDR2 SASEGT. V was pared by 7 bases and J by 4 bases, with 8 bases between. The CDR3 is 11 residues long. This clonotype was obtained from a woman aged 70-85 years with CD4+ T-cell large granular lymphocyte leukemia. The sequenced sample was PBMCs. This sequence joins TRBV6-1 and TRBJ2-7; no reliable D call. CDR3 residues: CASKESYEQYF. The CDR3, as DNA: TGTGCCAGCAAAGAGTCTTACGAGCAGTACTTC.